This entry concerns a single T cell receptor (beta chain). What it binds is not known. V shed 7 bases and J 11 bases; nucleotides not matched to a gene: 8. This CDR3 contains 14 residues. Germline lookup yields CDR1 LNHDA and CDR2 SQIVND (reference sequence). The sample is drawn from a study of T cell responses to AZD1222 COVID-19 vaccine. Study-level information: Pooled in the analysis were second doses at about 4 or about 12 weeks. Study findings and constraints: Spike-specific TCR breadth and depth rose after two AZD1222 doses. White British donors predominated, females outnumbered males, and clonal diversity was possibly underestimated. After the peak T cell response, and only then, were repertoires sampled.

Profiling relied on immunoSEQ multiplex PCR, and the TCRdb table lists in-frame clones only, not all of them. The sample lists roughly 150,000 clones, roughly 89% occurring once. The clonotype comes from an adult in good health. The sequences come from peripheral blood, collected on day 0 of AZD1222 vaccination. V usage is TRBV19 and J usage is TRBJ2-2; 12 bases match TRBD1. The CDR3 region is CASKPGQGAGELFF. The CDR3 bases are TGTGCCAGTAAGCCGGGACAGGGGGCGGGAGAGCTGTTTTTT.